The 3 T cell receptor beta chains in this list originate from one sample, sequenced in a study of cytomegalovirus exposure and HLA in healthy donors. Measured with immunoSEQ multiplex PCR; TCRdb has only the in-frame clones, and not every one. The table has about 260,000 clones, 90% seen once. Input material: PBMCs. These receptors were obtained from a woman younger than 45 in good health and CMV-seronegative.

V usage is TRBV10-2 and J usage is TRBJ2-7, with TRBD2 matching over 10 bases. The V segment lost 0 bases and the J segment 1 base; nucleotides outside the gene matches: 3. Germline V gene sequence: CDR1 WSHSY, CDR2 SAAADI. This CDR3 spans 16 amino acids. CDR3 DNA sequence: TGCGCCAGCAGTGAGTCGCTAGCGGGAGTTTCCTACGAGCAGTACTTC. As protein: CASSESLAGVSYEQYF.

CDR3 sequence (DNA): TGTGCCAGACCTGGGGGCAGGTCCTACGAGCAGTACTTC. Its translation: CARPGGRSYEQYF. V is TRBV21-1 and J is TRBJ2-7; the D segment call TRBD1 is taken from the table without a DNA check. TRBV21-1 is reported as a pseudogene. The CDR3 length is 13 residues.

This rearrangement joins TRBV4-3 to TRBJ2-1; no firm D call. The CDR3 runs 14 residues. V was cut by 0 bases and J by 0 bases, with 3 bases left in between. Germline CDR1 is LGHNA and CDR2 is YSLEER. The CDR3 region is CASSQEVSYNEQFF. The CDR3 DNA reads as TGCGCCAGCAGCCAAGAAGTCTCCTACAATGAGCAGTTCTTC.